Included here is one T cell receptor beta chain sequence, with context. Antigen specificity is unknown. The CDR3 consists of 15 residues. Between the trimmed V and J ends, which lost 3 bases and 0 bases, there was a span of 12 bases. CDR1 KGHSH and CDR2 LQKENI come from the germline V gene. This entry belongs to a study of cytomegalovirus exposure and HLA in healthy donors. Regarding the study as a whole: It was shown in a later analysis that HLA-associated TCR beta chains were more clonally expanded than other, equally common chains.

The PCR employed 60 Vbeta primers together with 13 Jbeta primers. Sequencing was performed with immunoSEQ multiplex PCR; in TCRdb, only in-frame clones are kept and a portion is missing. Counted here are around 200,000 clones, approximately 80% occurring once; the ten biggest clones make up around 15%. The sequence came from a middle-aged man in good health and CMV-seronegative. The specimen was PBMCs. The chain carries TRBV18 and TRBJ2-7, with D possibly being TRBD2 (5 bases). The CDR3 loop is CASSPGLSSSYEQYF. The CDR3 nucleotides are TGTGCCAGCTCACCCGGACTTTCAAGCTCCTACGAGCAGTACTTC.